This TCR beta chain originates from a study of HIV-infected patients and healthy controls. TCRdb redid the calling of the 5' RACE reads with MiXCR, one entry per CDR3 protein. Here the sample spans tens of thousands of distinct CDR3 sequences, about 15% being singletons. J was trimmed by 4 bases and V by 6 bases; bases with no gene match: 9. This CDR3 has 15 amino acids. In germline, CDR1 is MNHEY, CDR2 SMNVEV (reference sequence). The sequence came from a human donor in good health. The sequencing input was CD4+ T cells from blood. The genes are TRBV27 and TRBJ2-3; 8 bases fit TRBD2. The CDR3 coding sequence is TGTGCCAGCAGCTCCCGGGAGGGCCTCGCAGATACGCAGTATTTT. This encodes CASSSREGLADTQYF.